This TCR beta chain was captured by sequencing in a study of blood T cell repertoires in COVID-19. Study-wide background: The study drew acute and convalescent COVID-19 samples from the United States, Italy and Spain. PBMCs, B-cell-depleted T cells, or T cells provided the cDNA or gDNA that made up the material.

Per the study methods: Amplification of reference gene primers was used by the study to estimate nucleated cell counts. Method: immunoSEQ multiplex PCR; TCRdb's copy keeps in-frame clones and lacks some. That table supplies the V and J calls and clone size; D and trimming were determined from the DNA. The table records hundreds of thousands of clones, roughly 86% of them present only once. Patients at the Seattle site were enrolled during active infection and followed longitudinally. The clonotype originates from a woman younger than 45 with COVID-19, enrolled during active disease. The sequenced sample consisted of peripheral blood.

CDR3 coding DNA: TGTGCCAGCAGCCCCAAGTGGAGTCAAGAGACCCAGTACTTC. Amino acid sequence: CASSPKWSQETQYF. The chain has TRBV2 and TRBJ2-5; D call uncertain. The ends were cut back, 6 bases at V and 2 bases at J, with 13 bases in the middle. Per the germline V gene, CDR1 is SNHLY and CDR2 is FYNNEI. The CDR3 runs 14 residues.